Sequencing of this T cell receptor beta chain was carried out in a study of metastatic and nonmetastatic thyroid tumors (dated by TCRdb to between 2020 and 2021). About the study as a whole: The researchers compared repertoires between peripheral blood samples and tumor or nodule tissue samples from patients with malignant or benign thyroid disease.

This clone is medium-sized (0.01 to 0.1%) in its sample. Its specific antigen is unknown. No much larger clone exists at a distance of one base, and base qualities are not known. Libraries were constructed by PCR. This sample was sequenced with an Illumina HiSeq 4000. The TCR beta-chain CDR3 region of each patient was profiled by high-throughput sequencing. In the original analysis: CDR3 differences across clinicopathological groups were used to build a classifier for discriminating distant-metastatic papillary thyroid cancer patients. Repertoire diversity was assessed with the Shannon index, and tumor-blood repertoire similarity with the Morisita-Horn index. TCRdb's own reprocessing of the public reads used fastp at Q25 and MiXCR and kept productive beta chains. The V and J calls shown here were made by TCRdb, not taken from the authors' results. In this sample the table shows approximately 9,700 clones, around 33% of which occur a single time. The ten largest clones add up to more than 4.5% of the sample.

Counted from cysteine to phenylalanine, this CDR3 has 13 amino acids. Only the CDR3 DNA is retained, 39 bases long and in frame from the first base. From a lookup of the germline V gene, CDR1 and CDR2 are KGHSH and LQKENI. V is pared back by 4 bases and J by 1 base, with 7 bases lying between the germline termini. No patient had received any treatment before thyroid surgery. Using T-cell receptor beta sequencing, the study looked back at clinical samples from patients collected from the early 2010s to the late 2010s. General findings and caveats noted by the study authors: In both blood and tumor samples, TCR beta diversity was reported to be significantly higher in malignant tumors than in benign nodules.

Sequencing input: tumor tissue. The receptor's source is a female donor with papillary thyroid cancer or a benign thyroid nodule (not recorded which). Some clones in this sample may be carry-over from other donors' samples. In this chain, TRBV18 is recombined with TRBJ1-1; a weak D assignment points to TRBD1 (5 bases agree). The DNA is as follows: TGTGCCAGCTCACTCGACAGGAACACTGAAGCTTTCTTT. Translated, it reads CASSLDRNTEAFF.